This T cell receptor (beta chain) was retrieved from a study of post-analysis software for immune sequencing data. General study points: Included in a set of 5 or 6 TRBV segments more frequent in patients than controls were TRBV5-6, TRBV5-1 and TRBV20-1.

In the case of this clonotype: Its antigen is unidentified.

Between the trimmed V and J ends, which lost 8 bases and 5 bases, there was a span of 21 bases. This CDR3 spans 15 amino acids. Germline CDR1 ENHRY, CDR2 SYGVKD. Built from TCR beta cDNA, the libraries had unique molecular identifiers in them. Roughly 0.5 million cDNA molecules were obtained from approximately 0.91 to 9.4 million T cells. TCRdb reanalysed the PCR reads using MiXCR and keeps one entry per CDR3 protein. The sample consists of under 650,000 distinct CDR3 sequences, around 44% of them appearing once. The source material was blood. V gene TRBV10-3 combines with J gene TRBJ2-5, with D maybe TRBD2 (6 bases). The sequence was collected from a girl between 10 and 17 years old with multiple sclerosis. This CDR3 is CAIRLSGDSSETQYF. The CDR3 DNA sequence: TGTGCCATCCGGTTGTCGGGAGACTCCTCGGAGACCCAGTACTTC.